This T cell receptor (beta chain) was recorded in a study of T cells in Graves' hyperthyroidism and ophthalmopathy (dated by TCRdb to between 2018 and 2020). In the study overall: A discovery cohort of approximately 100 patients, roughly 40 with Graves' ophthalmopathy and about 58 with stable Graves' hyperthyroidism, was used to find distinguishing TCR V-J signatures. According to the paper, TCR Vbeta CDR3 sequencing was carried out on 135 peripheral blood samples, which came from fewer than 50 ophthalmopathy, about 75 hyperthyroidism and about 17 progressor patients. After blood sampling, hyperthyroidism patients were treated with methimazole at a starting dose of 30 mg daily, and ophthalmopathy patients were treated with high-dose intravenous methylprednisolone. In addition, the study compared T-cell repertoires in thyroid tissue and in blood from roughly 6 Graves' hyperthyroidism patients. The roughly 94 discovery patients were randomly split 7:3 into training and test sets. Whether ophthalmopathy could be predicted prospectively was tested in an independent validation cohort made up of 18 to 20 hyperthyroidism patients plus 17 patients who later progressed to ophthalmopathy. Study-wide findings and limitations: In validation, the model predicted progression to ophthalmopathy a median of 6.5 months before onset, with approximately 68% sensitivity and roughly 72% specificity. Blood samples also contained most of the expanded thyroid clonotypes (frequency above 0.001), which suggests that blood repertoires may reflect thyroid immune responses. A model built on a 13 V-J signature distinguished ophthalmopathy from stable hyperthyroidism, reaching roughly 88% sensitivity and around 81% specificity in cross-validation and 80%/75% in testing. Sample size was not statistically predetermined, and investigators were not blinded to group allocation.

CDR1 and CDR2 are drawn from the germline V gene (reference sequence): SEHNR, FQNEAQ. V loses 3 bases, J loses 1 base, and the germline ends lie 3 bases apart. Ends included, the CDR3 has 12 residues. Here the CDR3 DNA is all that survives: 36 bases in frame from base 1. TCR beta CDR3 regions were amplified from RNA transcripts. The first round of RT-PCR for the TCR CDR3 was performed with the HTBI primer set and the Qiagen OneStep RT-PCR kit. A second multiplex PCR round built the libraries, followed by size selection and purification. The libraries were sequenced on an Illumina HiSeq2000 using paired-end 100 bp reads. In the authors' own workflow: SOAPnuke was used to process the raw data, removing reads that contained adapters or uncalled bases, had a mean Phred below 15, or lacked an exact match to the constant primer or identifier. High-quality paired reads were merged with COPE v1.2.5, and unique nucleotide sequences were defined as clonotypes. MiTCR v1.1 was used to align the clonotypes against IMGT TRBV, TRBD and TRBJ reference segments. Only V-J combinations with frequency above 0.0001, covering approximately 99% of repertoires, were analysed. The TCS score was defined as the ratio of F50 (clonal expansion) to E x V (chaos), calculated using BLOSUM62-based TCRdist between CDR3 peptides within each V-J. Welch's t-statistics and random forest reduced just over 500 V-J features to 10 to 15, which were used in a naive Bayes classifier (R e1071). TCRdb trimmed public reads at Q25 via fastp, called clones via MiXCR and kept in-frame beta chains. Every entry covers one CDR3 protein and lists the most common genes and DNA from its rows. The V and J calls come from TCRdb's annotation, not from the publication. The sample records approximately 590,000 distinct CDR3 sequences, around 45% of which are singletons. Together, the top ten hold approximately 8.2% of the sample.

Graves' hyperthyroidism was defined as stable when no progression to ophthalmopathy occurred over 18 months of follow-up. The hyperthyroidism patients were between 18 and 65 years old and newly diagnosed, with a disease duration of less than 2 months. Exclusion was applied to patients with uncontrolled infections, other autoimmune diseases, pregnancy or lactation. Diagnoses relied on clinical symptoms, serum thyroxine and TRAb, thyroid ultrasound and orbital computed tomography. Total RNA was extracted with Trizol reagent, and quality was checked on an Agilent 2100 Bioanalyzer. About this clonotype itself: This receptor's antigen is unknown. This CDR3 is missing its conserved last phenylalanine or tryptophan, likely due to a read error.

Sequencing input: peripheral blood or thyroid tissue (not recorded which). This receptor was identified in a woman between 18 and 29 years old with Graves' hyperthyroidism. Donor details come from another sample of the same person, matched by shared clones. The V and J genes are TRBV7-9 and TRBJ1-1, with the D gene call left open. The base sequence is TGTGCCAGCAGCTTTGCGAACACTGAAGCTTTCCTT. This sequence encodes CASSFANTEAFL.